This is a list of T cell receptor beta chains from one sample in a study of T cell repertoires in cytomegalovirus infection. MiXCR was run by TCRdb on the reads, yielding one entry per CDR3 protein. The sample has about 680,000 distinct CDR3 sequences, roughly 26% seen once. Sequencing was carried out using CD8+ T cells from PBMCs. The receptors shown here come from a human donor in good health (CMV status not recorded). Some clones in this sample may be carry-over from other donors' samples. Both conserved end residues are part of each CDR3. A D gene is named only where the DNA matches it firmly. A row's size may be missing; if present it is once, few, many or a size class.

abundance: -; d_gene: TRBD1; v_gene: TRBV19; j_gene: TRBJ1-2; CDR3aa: CASSPGTGGIVGYTF; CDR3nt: TGTGCCAGTAGTCCCGGGACAGGGGGCATTGTTGGCTACACCTTC
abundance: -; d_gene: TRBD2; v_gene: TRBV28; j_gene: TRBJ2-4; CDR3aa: CASSVPTSGADIQYF; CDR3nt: TGTGCCAGCAGTGTACCGACTAGCGGGGCGGACATTCAGTACTTC
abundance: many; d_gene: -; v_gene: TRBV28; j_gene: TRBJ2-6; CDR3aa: CASSLTGTPNSGANVLTF; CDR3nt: TGTGCCAGCAGTCTCACCGGGACACCCAACTCTGGGGCCAACGTCCTGACTTTC
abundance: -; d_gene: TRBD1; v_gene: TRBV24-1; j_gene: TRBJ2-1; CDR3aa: CATSDLRDRAYNEQFF; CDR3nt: TGTGCCACCAGTGATTTGCGGGACAGGGCCTACAATGAGCAGTTCTTC
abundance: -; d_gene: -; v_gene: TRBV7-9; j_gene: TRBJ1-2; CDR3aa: CASSATAGYTF; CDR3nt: TGTGCCAGCAGCGCTACAGCGGGCTACACCTTC
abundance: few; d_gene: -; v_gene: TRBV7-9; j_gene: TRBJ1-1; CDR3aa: CASSSYTFEAFF; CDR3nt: TGTGCCAGCAGCTCCTATACCTTTGAAGCTTTCTTT
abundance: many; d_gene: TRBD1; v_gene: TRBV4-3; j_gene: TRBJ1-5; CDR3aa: CASSQDRTGVYSNQPQHF; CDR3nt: TGCGCCAGCAGCCAAGATAGGACAGGGGTCTATAGCAATCAGCCCCAGCATTTT
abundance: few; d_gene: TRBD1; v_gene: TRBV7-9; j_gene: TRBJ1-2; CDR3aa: CASSPPPAGQGLLGYGYTF; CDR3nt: TGTGCCAGCAGCCCTCCTCCTGCGGGACAGGGTTTGCTGGGCTATGGCTACACCTTC
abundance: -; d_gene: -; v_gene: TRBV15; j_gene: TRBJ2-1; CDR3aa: CASGGFRDNEQFF; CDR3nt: TGTGCCAGCGGGGGCTTCCGTGACAATGAGCAGTTCTTC
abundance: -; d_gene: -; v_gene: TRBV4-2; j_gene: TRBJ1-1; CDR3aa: CASSQEVYTEAFF; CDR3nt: TGTGCCAGCAGCCAAGAGGTGTACACTGAAGCTTTCTTT
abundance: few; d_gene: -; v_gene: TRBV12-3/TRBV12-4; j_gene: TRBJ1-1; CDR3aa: CASTGTPNTEAFF; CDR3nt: TGTGCCAGCACCGGGACACCGAACACTGAAGCTTTCTTT
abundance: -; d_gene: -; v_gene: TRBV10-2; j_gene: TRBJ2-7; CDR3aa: CASSPGLERYYEQYF; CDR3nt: TGCGCCAGCAGCCCGGGACTTGAGCGGTACTACGAGCAGTACTTC
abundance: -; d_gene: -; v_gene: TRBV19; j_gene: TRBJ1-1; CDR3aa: CASSIGGHREAFF; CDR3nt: TGTGCCAGTAGTATTGGTGGGCACCGTGAAGCTTTCTTT
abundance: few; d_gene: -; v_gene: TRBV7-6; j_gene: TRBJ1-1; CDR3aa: CASSHRNPLADPNTEAFF; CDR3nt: TGTGCCAGCAGCCACCGTAACCCCCTGGCCGACCCGAACACTGAAGCTTTCTTT
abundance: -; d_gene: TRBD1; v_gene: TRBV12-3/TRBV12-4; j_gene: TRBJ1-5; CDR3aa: CANSFRTGGIKANQPQHF; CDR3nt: TGTGCCAACAGTTTTCGGACAGGGGGAATAAAGGCCAATCAGCCCCAGCATTTT
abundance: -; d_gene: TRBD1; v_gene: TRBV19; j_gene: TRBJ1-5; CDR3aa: CASSGLGGIQPQHF; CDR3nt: TGTGCCAGTAGCGGGCTAGGGGGCATACAGCCCCAGCATTTT
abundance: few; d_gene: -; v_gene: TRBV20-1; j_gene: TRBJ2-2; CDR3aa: CSALSGSTGELFF; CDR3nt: TGCAGTGCTCTGAGCGGGTCCACCGGGGAGCTGTTTTTT
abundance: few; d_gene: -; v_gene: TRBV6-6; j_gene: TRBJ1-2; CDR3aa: CASRSGGEGYTF; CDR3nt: TGTGCCAGCAGATCTGGGGGGGAGGGCTACACCTTC
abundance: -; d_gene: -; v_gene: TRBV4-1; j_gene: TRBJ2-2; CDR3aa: CASSQDQRYITGELFF; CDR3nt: TGCGCCAGCAGCCAAGATCAACGTTACATCACCGGGGAGCTGTTTTTT
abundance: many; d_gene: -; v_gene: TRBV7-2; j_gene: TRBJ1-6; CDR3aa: CASKAGRWGYNSPLHF; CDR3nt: TGTGCCAGCAAAGCGGGGAGGTGGGGGTATAATTCACCCCTCCACTTT
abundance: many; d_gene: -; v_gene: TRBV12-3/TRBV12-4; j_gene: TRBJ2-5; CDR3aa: CASSTGETQYF; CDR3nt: TGTGCCAGCAGTACAGGGGAGACCCAGTACTTC
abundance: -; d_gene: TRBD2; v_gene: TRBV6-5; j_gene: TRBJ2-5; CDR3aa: CASSYSGGREIQYF; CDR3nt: TGTGCCAGCAGTTACTCGGGCGGGAGGGAGATCCAGTACTTC
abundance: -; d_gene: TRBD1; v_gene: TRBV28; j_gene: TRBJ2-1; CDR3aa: CASSSPLRQGSGYNEHFF; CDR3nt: TGTGCCAGCAGTTCCCCCCTAAGACAGGGGAGCGGGTACAATGAGCATTTCTTC
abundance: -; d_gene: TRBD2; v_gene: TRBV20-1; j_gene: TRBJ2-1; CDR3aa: CSARGAGAYNEQFF; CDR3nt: TGCAGTGCCCGTGGGGCGGGAGCCTACAATGAGCAGTTCTTC
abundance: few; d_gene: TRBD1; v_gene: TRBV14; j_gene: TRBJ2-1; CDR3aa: CASSLEGTGDNEQFF; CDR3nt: TGTGCCAGCAGCCTCGAAGGGACAGGGGATAATGAGCAGTTCTTC
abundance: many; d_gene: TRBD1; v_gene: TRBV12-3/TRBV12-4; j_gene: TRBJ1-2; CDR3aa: CASSSPGTDSYGYTF; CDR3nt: TGTGCCAGCAGTTCTCCCGGGACAGATTCCTATGGCTACACCTTC
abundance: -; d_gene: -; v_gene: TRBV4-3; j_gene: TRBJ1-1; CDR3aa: CASSQDLGPDTEAFF; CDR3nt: TGCGCCAGCAGCCAAGATTTGGGCCCGGACACTGAAGCTTTCTTT
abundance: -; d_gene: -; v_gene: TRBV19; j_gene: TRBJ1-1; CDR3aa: CASGGGFLNTEAFF; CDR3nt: TGTGCCAGTGGGGGGGGGTTCCTGAACACTGAAGCTTTCTTT
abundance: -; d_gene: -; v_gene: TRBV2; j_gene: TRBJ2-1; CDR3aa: CASSEQRSRSHEQFF; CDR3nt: TGTGCCAGCAGTGAACAGCGTTCCAGGTCCCATGAGCAGTTCTTC
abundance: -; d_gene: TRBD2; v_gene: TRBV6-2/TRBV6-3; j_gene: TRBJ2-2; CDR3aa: CASSRTPGLAPGELFF; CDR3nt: TGTGCCAGCAGTCGGACCCCGGGACTAGCTCCCGGGGAGCTGTTTTTT
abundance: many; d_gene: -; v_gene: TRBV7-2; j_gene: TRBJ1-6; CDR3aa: CASSPTGRQNSPLHF; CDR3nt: TGTGCCAGCAGCCCCACGGGCAGGCAAAATTCACCCCTCCACTTT
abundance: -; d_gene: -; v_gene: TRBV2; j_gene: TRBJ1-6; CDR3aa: CASSEGWGDNSPLHF; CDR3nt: TGTGCCAGCAGTGAGGGTTGGGGAGATAATTCACCCCTCCACTTT
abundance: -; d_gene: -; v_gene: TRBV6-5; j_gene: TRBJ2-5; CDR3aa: CASTEGDSPVQYF; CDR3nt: TGTGCCAGCACCGAAGGGGACTCTCCGGTCCAGTACTTC
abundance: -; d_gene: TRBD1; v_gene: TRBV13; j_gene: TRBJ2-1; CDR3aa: CASSSAGTGPYNEQFF; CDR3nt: TGTGCCAGCAGCTCCGCCGGGACAGGGCCGTACAATGAGCAGTTCTTC
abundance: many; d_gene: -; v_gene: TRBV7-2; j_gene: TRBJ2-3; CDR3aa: CASSSVGGGDTQYF; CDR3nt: TGTGCCAGCAGCTCTGTCGGGGGTGGAGATACGCAGTATTTT
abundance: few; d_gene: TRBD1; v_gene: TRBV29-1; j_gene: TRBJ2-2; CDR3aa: CSVEGTGEDTGELFF; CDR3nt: TGCAGCGTTGAAGGGACAGGGGAGGACACCGGGGAGCTGTTTTTT
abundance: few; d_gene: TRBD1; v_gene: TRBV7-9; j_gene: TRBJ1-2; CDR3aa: CASDPKEDRVEGYTF; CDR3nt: TGTGCCAGCGACCCCAAAGAGGACAGGGTGGAAGGCTACACCTTC
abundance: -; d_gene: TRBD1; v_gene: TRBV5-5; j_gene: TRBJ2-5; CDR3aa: CASSSIPGQQETQYF; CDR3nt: TGTGCCAGCAGCTCTATTCCGGGACAGCAAGAGACCCAGTACTTC
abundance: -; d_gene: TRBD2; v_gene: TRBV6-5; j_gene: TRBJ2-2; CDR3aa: CASRPFVTSAAGGELFF; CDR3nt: TGTGCCAGCCGTCCGTTTGTGACTAGCGCCGCGGGAGGGGAGCTGTTTTTT
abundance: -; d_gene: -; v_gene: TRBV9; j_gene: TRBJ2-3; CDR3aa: CASSDGLLVAPTTTTDTQYF; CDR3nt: TGTGCCAGCAGCGATGGACTTCTTGTGGCTCCCACCACCACCACAGATACGCAGTATTTT
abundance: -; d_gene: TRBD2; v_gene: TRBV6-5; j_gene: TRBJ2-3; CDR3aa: CASSYIGGAADTQYF; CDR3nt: TGTGCCAGCAGTTACATCGGGGGGGCTGCAGATACGCAGTATTTT
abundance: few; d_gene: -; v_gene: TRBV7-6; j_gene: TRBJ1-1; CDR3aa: CASSLARVLTEAFF; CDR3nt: TGTGCCAGCAGCTTAGCCCGGGTCCTCACTGAAGCTTTCTTT
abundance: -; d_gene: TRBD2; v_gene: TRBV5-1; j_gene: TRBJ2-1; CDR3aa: CASSAGTSGGAYNEQFF; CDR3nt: TGCGCCAGCAGCGCAGGGACTAGCGGGGGGGCCTACAATGAGCAGTTCTTC
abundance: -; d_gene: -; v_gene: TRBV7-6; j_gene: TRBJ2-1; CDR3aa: CASSLELGVDEQFF; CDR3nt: TGTGCCAGCAGCTTAGAGCTCGGGGTCGATGAGCAGTTCTTC
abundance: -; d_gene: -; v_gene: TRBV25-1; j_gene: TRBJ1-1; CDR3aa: CVSSSGMNTEAFF; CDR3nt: TGTGTCAGCAGCTCAGGGATGAACACTGAAGCTTTCTTT